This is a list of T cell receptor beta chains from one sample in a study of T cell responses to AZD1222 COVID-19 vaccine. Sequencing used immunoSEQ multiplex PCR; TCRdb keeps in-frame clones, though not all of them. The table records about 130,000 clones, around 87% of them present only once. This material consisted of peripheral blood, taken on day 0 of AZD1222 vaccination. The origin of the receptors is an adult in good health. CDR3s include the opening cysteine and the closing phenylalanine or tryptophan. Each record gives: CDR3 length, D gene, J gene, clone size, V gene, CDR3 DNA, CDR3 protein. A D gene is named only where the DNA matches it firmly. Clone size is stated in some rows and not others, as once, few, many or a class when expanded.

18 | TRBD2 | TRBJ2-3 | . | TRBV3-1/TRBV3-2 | TGTGCCAGCAGCCCCGAAGGGACTAGCGGGGGGGCGACAGATACGCAGTATTTT | CASSPEGTSGGATDTQYF
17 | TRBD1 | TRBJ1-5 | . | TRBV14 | TGTGCCAGCAGCCTACGGGACAGGGAGGGCAGCAATCAGCCCCAGCATTTT | CASSLRDREGSNQPQHF
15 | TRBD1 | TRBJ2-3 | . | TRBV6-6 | TGTGCCAGCAATGAACAGGGGACGGCCACAGATACGCAGTATTTT | CASNEQGTATDTQYF
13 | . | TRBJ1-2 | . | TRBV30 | TGTGCCTGGAGTGTACACGGAATTCAGGGCTACACCTTC | CAWSVHGIQGYTF
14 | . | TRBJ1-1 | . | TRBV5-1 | TGCGCCAGCAGCTTGGGAGCAATGAACACTGAAGCTTTCTTT | CASSLGAMNTEAFF
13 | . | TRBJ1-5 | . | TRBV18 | TGTGCCAGCTCGGGGGGGAGGGATCAGCCCCAGCATTTT | CASSGGRDQPQHF
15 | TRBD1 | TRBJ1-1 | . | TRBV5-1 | TGCGCCAGCAGCTTGGAAGGGGGCAGGGGCTCTGAAGCTTTCTTT | CASSLEGGRGSEAFF
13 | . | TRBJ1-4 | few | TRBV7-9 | TGTGCCAGCAGGTCGGAGGGGAATGAAAAACTGTTTTTT | CASRSEGNEKLFF
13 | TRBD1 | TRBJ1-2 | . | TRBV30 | TGTGCCTGGAAGGGACAGAGTAACTATGGCTACACCTTC | CAWKGQSNYGYTF
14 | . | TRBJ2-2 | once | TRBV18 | TGTGCCAGCTCTCCTTCCCAGGGTTCCGGGGAGCTGTTTTTT | CASSPSQGSGELFF
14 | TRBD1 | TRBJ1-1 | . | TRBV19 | TGTGCCAGTAGTAGACAGGGAGGGGGCACTGAAGCTTTCTTT | CASSRQGGGTEAFF
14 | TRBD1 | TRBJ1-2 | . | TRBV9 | TGTGCCAGCAGCGCCCCGACAGGGACGGGGGGCTACACCTTC | CASSAPTGTGGYTF
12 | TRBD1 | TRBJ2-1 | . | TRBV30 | TGTGCCTGGAGTGTACTGGGACAGGGTCGGTTCTTC | CAWSVLGQGRFF
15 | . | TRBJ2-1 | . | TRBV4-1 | TGCGCCAGCAGCCACCCCTGGGGGAGAGACAATGAGCAGTTCTTC | CASSHPWGRDNEQFF
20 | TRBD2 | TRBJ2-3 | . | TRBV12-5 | TGTGCTAGTGGTTTGGTACAGCGGGGGGGCCTTCGACAGGACACAGATACGCAGTATTTT | CASGLVQRGGLRQDTDTQYF
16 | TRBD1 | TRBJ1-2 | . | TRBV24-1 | TGTGCCACCAGTGATTCCAGGACAGGGGGCTTGTCTGGCTACACCTTC | CATSDSRTGGLSGYTF
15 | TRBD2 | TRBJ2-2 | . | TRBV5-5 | TGTGCCAGCAGCTGGACTAGCGGGAACACCGGGGAGCTGTTTTTT | CASSWTSGNTGELFF
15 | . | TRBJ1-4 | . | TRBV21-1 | TGTGCCAGCAGCGACCGGGACAGGGGGAATGAAAAACTGTTTTTT | CASSDRDRGNEKLFF
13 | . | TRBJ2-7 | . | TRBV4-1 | TGCGCCAGCAGCCTACTCCGGAAGGACGAGCAGTACTTC | CASSLLRKDEQYF
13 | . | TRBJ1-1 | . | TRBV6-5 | TGTGCCAGCAGCTGGGGGGGGAACACTGAAGCTTTCTTT | CASSWGGNTEAFF
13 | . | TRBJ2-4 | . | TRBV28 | TGTGCCAGCAGATTACCGCAGGGAAACATTCAGTACTTC | CASRLPQGNIQYF
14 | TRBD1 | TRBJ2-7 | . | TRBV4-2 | TGTGCCAGCAGCCAGGCCGGGACAGGGATCGAGCAGTACTTC | CASSQAGTGIEQYF
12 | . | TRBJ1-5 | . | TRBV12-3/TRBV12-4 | TGTGCCCCAGGGGAGGACAATCAGCCCCAGCATTTT | CAPGEDNQPQHF
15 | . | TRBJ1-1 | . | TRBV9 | TGTGCCAGCAGCGTAGGGAAACAGGAGAACGATGAAGCTTTCTTT | CASSVGKQENDEAFF
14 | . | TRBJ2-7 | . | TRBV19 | TGTGCCAGTAGGACGCAGGGCGGGTCCTACGAGCAGTACTTC | CASRTQGGSYEQYF
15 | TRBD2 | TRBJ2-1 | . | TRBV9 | TGTGCCAGCAGCGTAGTGGGGGGACTAGCGAATGAGCAGTTCTTC | CASSVVGGLANEQFF
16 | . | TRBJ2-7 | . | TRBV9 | TGTGCCAGCAGCGTAGTAGTGGGGGGGCGACCCTACGAGCAGTACTTC | CASSVVVGGRPYEQYF
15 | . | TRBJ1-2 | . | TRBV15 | TGTGCCACCAGCAGGGGACTTACCGCCCAATATGGCTACACCTTC | CATSRGLTAQYGYTF
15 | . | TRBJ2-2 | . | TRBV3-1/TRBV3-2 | TGTGCCAGCAGCCAAAGAGGGGCCTACACCGGGGAGCTGTTTTTT | CASSQRGAYTGELFF